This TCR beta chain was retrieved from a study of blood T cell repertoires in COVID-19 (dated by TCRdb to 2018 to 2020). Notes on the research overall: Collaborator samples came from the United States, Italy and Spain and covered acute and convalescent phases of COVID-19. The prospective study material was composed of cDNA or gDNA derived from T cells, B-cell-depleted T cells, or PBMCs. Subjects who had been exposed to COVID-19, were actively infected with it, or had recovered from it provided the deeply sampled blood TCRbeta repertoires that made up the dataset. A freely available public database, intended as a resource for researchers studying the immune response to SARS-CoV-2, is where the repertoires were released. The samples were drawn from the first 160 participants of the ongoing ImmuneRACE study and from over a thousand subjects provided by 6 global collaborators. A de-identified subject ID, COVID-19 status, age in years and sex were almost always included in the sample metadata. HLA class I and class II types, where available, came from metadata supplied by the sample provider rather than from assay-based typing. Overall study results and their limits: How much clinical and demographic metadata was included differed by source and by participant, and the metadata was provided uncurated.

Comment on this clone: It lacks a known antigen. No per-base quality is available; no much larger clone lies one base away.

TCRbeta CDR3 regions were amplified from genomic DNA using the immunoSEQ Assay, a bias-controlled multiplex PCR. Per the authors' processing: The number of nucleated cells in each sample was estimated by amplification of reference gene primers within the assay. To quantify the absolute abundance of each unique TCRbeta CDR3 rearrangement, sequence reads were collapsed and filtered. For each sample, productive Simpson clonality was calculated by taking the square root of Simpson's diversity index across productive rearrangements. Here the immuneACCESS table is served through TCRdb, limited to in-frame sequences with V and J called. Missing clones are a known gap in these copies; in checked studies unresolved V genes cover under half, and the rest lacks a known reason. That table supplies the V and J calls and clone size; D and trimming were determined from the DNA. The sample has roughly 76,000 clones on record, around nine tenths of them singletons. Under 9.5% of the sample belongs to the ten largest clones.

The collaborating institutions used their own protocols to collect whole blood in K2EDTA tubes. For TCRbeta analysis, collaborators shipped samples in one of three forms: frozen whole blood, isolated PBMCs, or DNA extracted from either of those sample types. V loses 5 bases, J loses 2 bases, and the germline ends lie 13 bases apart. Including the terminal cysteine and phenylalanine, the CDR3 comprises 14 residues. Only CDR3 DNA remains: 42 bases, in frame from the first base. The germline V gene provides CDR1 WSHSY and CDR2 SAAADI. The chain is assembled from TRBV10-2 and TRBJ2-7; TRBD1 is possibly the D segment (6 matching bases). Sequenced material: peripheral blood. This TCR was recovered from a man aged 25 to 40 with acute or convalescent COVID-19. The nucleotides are TGCGCCAGCAGTCACAGGGTAAGCGCCTACGAGCAGTACTTC. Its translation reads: CASSHRVSAYEQYF.